The 28 T cell receptor beta chains in this list originate from one sample, sequenced in a study of blood T cell repertoires in COVID-19. The protocol was immunoSEQ multiplex PCR, while the TCRdb copy is restricted to in-frame clones and leaves out a portion. The sample lists some 150,000 clones; 80% to 90% were seen once. The sequenced sample consisted of peripheral blood. These receptors came from a woman in her forties with acute or convalescent COVID-19.

The CDR3 region has the DNA TGTGCCAGCAGAGGTCCGGGACTACGGTACAATGAGCAGTTCTTC. It specifies CASRGPGLRYNEQFF. This rearrangement joins TRBV7-9 to TRBJ2-1, with TRBD2 identical over 7 bases. Germline lookup yields CDR1 SEHNR and CDR2 FQNEAQ (reference sequence). The CDR3 length is 15 residues. The V and J ends lost 6 bases and 4 bases, in that order; junction bases with no gene match: 9.

The genes are TRBV6-5 and TRBJ2-1; D may be TRBD1 (6 bases). V lost 9 bases, J lost 9 bases, and 18 bases lay in between. This CDR3 is built from 13 residues. Germline V gene lookup returns CDR1 MNHEY and CDR2 SVGAGI. DNA of the CDR3: TGTGCCAGTAACTCCCGGGACATCAGTGAGCAGTTCTTC. Protein product: CASNSRDISEQFF.

The V gene is TRBV20-1, the J gene TRBJ1-2, with D possibly matching TRBD1 (5 bases). The length of the CDR3 is 15 residues. Per germline, CDR1 DFQATT and CDR2 SNEGSKA (reference sequence). The V end was cut by 3 bases, the J end by 0 bases, with 14 bases between. The CDR3 DNA is TGCAGTGCTAGTGGGGGAGGAGGTGCTAACTATGGCTACACCTTC. Protein product: CSASGGGGANYGYTF.

This CDR3 reads CASSLGDRRGYGYTF. DNA for the CDR3: TGTGCCAGCAGCTTAGGGGACAGGCGGGGCTATGGCTACACCTTC. The chain recombines TRBV7-2 with TRBJ1-2, with 8 bases fitting TRBD1. CDR1 is SGHTA, CDR2 FQGNSA, per germline. This CDR3 has 15 amino acids. V lost 1 base and J lost 4; bases outside the gene matches: 5.

The chain joins TRBV28 to TRBJ2-3; no clear D gene. V was pared by 6 bases and J by 8 bases, with 12 bases between. Germline V gene sequence: CDR1 MDHEN, CDR2 SYDVKM. CDR3 length: 12 residues. The CDR3, as DNA: TGTGCCAGCAGCGGGTCACGAGGTACGCAGTATTTT. Its protein is CASSGSRGTQYF. Supplemented by reference TRBV28 and TRBJ2-3, the full variable domain reads DVKVTQSSRYLVKRTGEKVFLECVQDMDHENMFWYRQDPGLGLRLIYFSYDVKMKEKGDIPEGYSVSREKKERFSLILESASTNQTSMYLCASSGSRGTQYFGPGTRLTVL.

The J gene is TRBJ2-4, the V gene TRBV6-1; 10 positions agree with TRBD2. The CDR3 totals 17 residues. Trimming at V came to 4 bases and at J to 2 bases, leaving 8 bases not matched to a gene. CDR1 and CDR2 (germline): MNHNS, SASEGT. The CDR3 protein is CASSVVSGGSSKNIQYF. CDR3 nucleotides: TGTGCCAGCAGTGTCGTTAGCGGGGGGAGTTCCAAAAACATTCAGTACTTC.

The V call is TRBV9, the J call TRBJ2-7, with TRBD1 identical over 9 bases. The CDR3 runs 13 residues. The ends lost 4 bases at V and 3 bases at J; junction bases unmatched: 2. The germline V gene has CDR1 SGDLS and CDR2 YYNGEE. In DNA form, the CDR3 reads TGTGCCAGCAGCCCGGGACAGGGCTACGAGCAGTACTTC. It translates to CASSPGQGYEQYF.

The chain is built from TRBV19 and TRBJ2-1; 7 nucleotides align to TRBD1. The CDR3 extends over 15 amino acids. V shed 5 bases and J 7 bases; nucleotides not matched to a gene: 11. Germline V CDR1 and CDR2: LNHDA, SQIVND (reference sequence). CDR3 loop: CASSLNTGVGNEQFF. The DNA for the CDR3 is TGTGCCAGTAGTCTCAATACAGGGGTGGGGAATGAGCAGTTCTTC.

The V call is TRBV29-1, the J call TRBJ1-2, with 8 bases aligning to TRBD1. Trimming removed 4 bases from V and 3 bases from J; junction bases left unmatched: 4. The CDR3 has 13 amino acids. The V gene's germline CDR1 is SQVTM and CDR2 ANQGSEA. The chain's CDR3 is CSVGDRQHYGYTF. The CDR3 DNA reads as TGCAGCGTTGGGGACAGGCAGCACTATGGCTACACCTTC.

V is TRBV29-1 and J is TRBJ1-1, with TRBD1 as a possible D gene (5 bases). This CDR3 has 13 amino acids. The V gene lost 6 bases and the J gene lost 4 bases, with 15 bases spanning the gap. CDR1 SQVTM and CDR2 ANQGSEA come from the germline V gene. The DNA of the CDR3 is TGCAGCGTGGGGACCGGGGAGGGCACTGAAGCTTTCTTT. Its protein product is CSVGTGEGTEAFF.

V is TRBV24-1 and J is TRBJ1-4; TRBD1 matches 8 bases. The V gene's germline CDR1 is KGHDR and CDR2 SFDVKD. The ends lost 3 bases at V and 8 bases at J; junction bases unmatched: 10. This CDR3 contains 16 residues. CDR3 in amino acids: CATSDRPGTGGEKLFF. The CDR3 DNA follows: TGTGCCACCAGTGATAGACCCGGGACAGGAGGCGAAAAACTGTTTTTT.

The chain joins TRBV19 to TRBJ1-4; possible D gene TRBD1, 5 bases. This CDR3 region has 14 residues. In germline, CDR1 is LNHDA, CDR2 SQIVND (reference sequence). Trimming left V 7 bases short and J 2 bases short, with 11 bases between. CDR3 nucleotides: TGTGCCAGTAATGACTGGGGCACTAATGAAAAACTGTTTTTT. As protein: CASNDWGTNEKLFF.

The chain carries TRBV28 and TRBJ1-6, with D tentatively TRBD1 (6 bases). With 6 bases removed from V and 5 bases from J, the gap between germline ends came to 14 bases. Germline V gene lookup returns CDR1 MDHEN and CDR2 SYDVKM. The CDR3 contains 15 residues. CDR3 DNA: TGTGCCAGCAGGACGGACAGAGCCAATAATTCACCCCTCCACTTT. Protein product: CASRTDRANNSPLHF.

The chain combines TRBV27 with TRBJ2-1; 14 nucleotides agree with TRBD2. V was pared by 7 bases and J by 0 bases, with 8 bases of the junction left unmatched. Germline V lookup: CDR1 MNHEY, CDR2 SMNVEV (reference sequence). This CDR3 is 18 amino acids long. The CDR3 coding sequence is TGTGCCAGCACTCAGAGAGGGACTAGCGGGGGCTCCTACAATGAGCAGTTCTTC. Translated: CASTQRGTSGGSYNEQFF.

The sample holds a few counts of this clone. V and J are TRBV30 and TRBJ2-1; 12 bases agree with TRBD2. The CDR3 contains 16 residues. Germline CDR1 reads GTSNPN; CDR2 reads SVGIG (reference sequence). J gave up 9 bases and V 2 bases, and 11 bases lay outside the gene matches. The CDR3 loop is CAWSRLLAGGMSEQFF. The CDR3 coding sequence is TGTGCCTGGAGTAGATTACTAGCGGGAGGAATGAGTGAGCAGTTCTTC.

The V call is TRBV28, the J call TRBJ1-2; D ambiguous. Germline V gene sequence: CDR1 MDHEN, CDR2 SYDVKM. The CDR3 runs to 12 residues. Trimming shortened V by 2 bases and J by 5 bases, and 6 bases separated the two germline ends. CDR3 loop: CASSLIRYGYTF. The CDR3 nucleotides are TGTGCCAGCAGTTTAATCAGATATGGCTACACCTTC.

This clone was picked up a small number of times. The CDR3 sequence: CASSQDYGGNEKLFF. The CDR3 DNA sequence: TGTGCCAGCAGCCAAGATTACGGCGGAAATGAAAAACTGTTTTTT. The genes are TRBV3-1 (or the pseudogene TRBV3-2) and TRBJ1-4; D unclear. The CDR3 runs to 15 residues. The germline gives CDR1 LGHDT, CDR2 YNNKEL (reference sequence). Trimming removed 0 bases at V and 5 bases at J, with 10 bases between.

This chain's CDR3 is CASGWTDQQPQHF. CDR3 nucleotide sequence: TGTGCCAGCGGATGGACAGATCAACAGCCCCAGCATTTT. The J gene is TRBJ1-5, the V gene TRBV6-5; perhaps TRBD1 as D (6 bases). In germline, CDR1 is MNHEY, CDR2 SVGAGI. V gave up 8 bases and J gave up 7 bases, with 15 bases separating them. This CDR3 spans 13 amino acids.

The chain recombines TRBV18 with TRBJ2-3; D remains ambiguous. CDR1 and CDR2 (germline): KGHSH, LQKENI. This CDR3 comprises 12 residues. V was clipped by 3 bases and J by 6 bases, with 7 bases between them. The CDR3 here is CASSPGQDTQYF. The CDR3 DNA reads TGTGCCAGCTCACCGGGCCAGGATACGCAGTATTTT. Drawing the rest from reference TRBV18 and TRBJ2-3, the complete variable domain is NAGVMQNPRHLVRRRGQEARLRCSPMKGHSHVYWYRQLPEEGLKFMVYLQKENIIDESGMPKERFSAEFPKEGPSILRIQQVVRGDSAAYFCASSPGQDTQYFGPGTRLTVL.

The chain joins TRBV18 to TRBJ2-7, with a possible D match to TRBD2 (6 bases). This CDR3 comprises 16 residues. Deletions cut 4 bases from V and 6 bases from J, with 22 bases between. Germline V lookup: CDR1 KGHSH, CDR2 LQKENI. CDR3 nucleotide sequence: TGTGCCAGCTCACGCCCTAGTTTGGGGGGACTGAGCGAGCAGTACTTC. It translates to CASSRPSLGGLSEQYF. The variable domain in full, completed from reference TRBV18 and TRBJ2-7, reads NAGVMQNPRHLVRRRGQEARLRCSPMKGHSHVYWYRQLPEEGLKFMVYLQKENIIDESGMPKERFSAEFPKEGPSILRIQQVVRGDSAAYFCASSRPSLGGLSEQYFGPGTRLTVT.

As regards this clone: An end of the junction differs from the germline gene, which may be a read error. This CDR3 reads CTTSGGQGWVSNEQYF. The CDR3 region has the DNA TGTACCACCAGCGGGGGACAGGGTTGGGTTTCCAACGAGCAGTACTTC. The V call is TRBV15, the J call TRBJ2-7; D possibly corresponds to TRBD1 (9 bases). CDR3 length: 16 residues. Germline CDR1 and CDR2: LNHNV and YYDKDF (reference sequence).

A few counts support this clone. The genes are TRBV6-1 and TRBJ2-7, with D hard to call. Germline lookup yields CDR1 MNHNS and CDR2 SASEGT. The V end was cut by 0 bases, the J end by 3 bases, with 12 bases between. The CDR3 has 15 amino acids. This CDR3 reads CASSEAVIPVYEQYF. In DNA, the CDR3 is TGTGCCAGCAGTGAAGCTGTTATCCCGGTCTACGAGCAGTACTTC.

The rearrangement joins TRBV12-5 to TRBJ2-2, with TRBD2 matching over 7 bases. CDR3 length equals 16 residues. The V gene's germline CDR1 is LGHNT and CDR2 FRNRAP. V was pared by 1 base and J by 6 bases, with 8 bases of the junction left unmatched. The CDR3 bases are TGTGCTAGTGGTTTGGAAGATGCGGGAGCCGCCGGGGAGCTGTTTTTT. Protein product: CASGLEDAGAAGELFF.

The chain employs TRBV5-1 and TRBJ2-2; TRBD1 matches 7 bases. The CDR3 covers 16 residues. Per the germline V gene, CDR1 is SGHRS and CDR2 is YFSETQ. The junction had 2 bases not matched to a gene; V was cut back by 0 bases and J by 0 bases. CDR3 region: CASSLGQGPNTGELFF. The CDR3 DNA is TGCGCCAGCAGCTTGGGACAGGGCCCGAACACCGGGGAGCTGTTTTTT.

The CDR3: CASSRQGVGADTQYF. The CDR3 region has the DNA TGTGCCAGCAGCCGACAGGGGGTTGGGGCAGATACGCAGTATTTT. V is TRBV3-1 (or the pseudogene TRBV3-2) and J is TRBJ2-3; the match to TRBD1 covers 9 bases. V lost 4 bases, J lost 4 bases, and 6 bases stayed unmatched. The germline V gene has CDR1 LGHDT and CDR2 YNNKEL (reference sequence). The CDR3 spans 15 residues.

V gene TRBV9 combines with J gene TRBJ2-7, with TRBD1 matching over 7 bases. Per germline, CDR1 SGDLS and CDR2 YYNGEE. V shed 2 bases, J shed 2 bases, and the junction held 4 bases outside the gene matches. The CDR3 runs 14 residues. CDR3 sequence: CASSVGQEPYEQYF. CDR3 DNA: TGTGCCAGCAGCGTCGGACAGGAACCCTACGAGCAGTACTTC.

J is TRBJ2-7 and V is TRBV6-5; TRBD1 matches 7 bases. V dropped 4 bases and J dropped 3; count of bases not matched to a gene: 9. Germline values: CDR1 MNHEY, CDR2 SVGAGI. The CDR3 runs 15 residues. CDR3 bases: TGTGCCAGCAGTTTCCGGACAGGAATTTACTACGAGCAGTACTTC. Protein product: CASSFRTGIYYEQYF.

CDR3 amino acids: CASSQEEVHPLAYEQYF. The DNA of the CDR3 is TGTGCCAGCAGCCAAGAGGAGGTACACCCCTTAGCCTACGAGCAGTACTTC. The chain recombines TRBV3-1 (or the pseudogene TRBV3-2) with TRBJ2-7, with TRBD2 as a possible D gene (5 bases). The V gene lost 0 bases and the J gene lost 2 bases, with 17 bases spanning the gap. Germline V gene sequence: CDR1 LGHDT, CDR2 YNNKEL (reference sequence). This CDR3 comprises 17 residues.